The 15 T cell receptor beta chains below all came from one sample that was sequenced in a study of T cell clones after liver transplantation. The data were produced by immunoSEQ multiplex PCR, yet TCRdb's version contains in-frame clones alone and is incomplete. The sample has 98,000 or so clones, around 83% seen once. The starting material was CD4+ T cells from blood, obtained before liver transplant. These receptors all come from a human donor who received a liver transplant.

The genes are TRBV6-1 and TRBJ2-7, with a possible D match to TRBD1 (6 bases). Trimming took off 7 bases at V and 0 bases at J, with 10 bases between the two ends. The CDR3 runs to 13 residues. Germline V gene lookup returns CDR1 MNHNS and CDR2 SASEGT. The CDR3 reads CASKQGPSYEQYF. The CDR3 bases are TGTGCCAGCAAACAGGGTCCCTCCTACGAGCAGTACTTC.

This clone was counted a single time. V usage is TRBV5-1 and J usage is TRBJ1-5, with TRBD1 as a possible D gene (6 bases). This CDR3 is 15 amino acids long. Trimming removed 4 bases from V and 0 bases from J, with 11 bases in between. Germline CDR1 reads SGHRS; CDR2 reads YFSETQ. CDR3 amino acids: CASSQDSYSNQPQHF. The CDR3 region has the DNA TGCGCCAGCAGCCAGGACAGCTATAGCAATCAGCCCCAGCATTTT.

This chain connects TRBV11-2 to TRBJ2-5; 8 positions agree with TRBD1. CDR3 length equals 15 residues. Trimming removed 6 bases from V and 5 bases from J; junction bases left unmatched: 11. The germline gives CDR1 SGHAT, CDR2 FQNNGV. In DNA, the CDR3 is TGTGCCAGCAGTAACCCGGACAGGGCCTGGGAGACCCAGTACTTC. This codes for CASSNPDRAWETQYF.

The chain carries TRBV19 and TRBJ2-1, with TRBD1 identical over 7 bases. The germline CDR1 and CDR2 sequences are LNHDA and SQIVND (reference sequence). This CDR3 contains 14 residues. The ends lost 5 bases at V and 2 bases at J; junction bases unmatched: 3. The CDR3 region has the DNA TGTGCCAGTAGTTACAGGGGCACCTACAATGAGCAGTTCTTC. It is translated as CASSYRGTYNEQFF.

The chain carries TRBV7-6 and TRBJ2-1, with 7 bases aligning to TRBD2. V was pared by 6 bases and J by 6 bases, with 14 bases of the junction left unmatched. The CDR3 is 16 residues long. Looked up from germline, CDR1 is SGHVS and CDR2 is FNYEAQ. Here the CDR3 reads CASSFLGSGKFNEQFF. DNA for the CDR3: TGTGCCAGCAGTTTCTTAGGGAGCGGGAAATTCAATGAGCAGTTCTTC. The variable domain in full, completed from reference TRBV7-6 and TRBJ2-1, reads GAGVSQSPRYKVTKRGQDVALRCDPISGHVSLYWYRQALGQGPEFLTYFNYEAQQDKSGLPNDRFSAERPEGSISTLTIQRTEQRDSAMYRCASSFLGSGKFNEQFFGPGTRLTVL.

The chain has TRBV6-1 and TRBJ1-2; TRBD1 aligns across 8 bases. Trimming at V came to 1 base and at J to 9 bases, leaving 4 bases not matched to a gene. In germline, CDR1 is MNHNS, CDR2 SASEGT. This CDR3 has 13 amino acids. The CDR3 spells CASSEEQGDSYTF. The CDR3 DNA is TGTGCCAGCAGTGAAGAACAGGGGGATAGCTACACCTTC.

This chain uses TRBV18 with TRBJ1-1; D is uncertain. This CDR3 comprises 13 residues. V gave up 4 bases and J gave up 1 base, with 7 bases separating them. The V gene's germline CDR1 is KGHSH and CDR2 LQKENI. The CDR3 spells CASSLLGNTEAFF. The CDR3, as DNA: TGTGCCAGCTCACTTCTAGGGAACACTGAAGCTTTCTTT.

The V call is TRBV15, the J call TRBJ1-3, with a tentative D call TRBD1 (6 bases). Trimming took 2 bases from V and 2 from J, leaving 13 bases between them. The CDR3 extends over 16 amino acids. Germline V lookup: CDR1 LNHNV, CDR2 YYDKDF (reference sequence). The CDR3 coding sequence is TGTGCCACCAGCAGACGGGGGGCAGGGGCTGGAAACACCATATATTTT. It is translated as CATSRRGAGAGNTIYF. The full variable domain, in which reference TRBV15 and TRBJ1-3 provide the parts outside the CDR3, is DAMVIQNPRYQVTQFGKPVTLSCSQTLNHNVMYWYQQKSSQAPKLLFHYYDKDFNNEADTPDNFQSRRPNTSFCFLDIRSPGLGDTAMYLCATSRRGAGAGNTIYFGEGSWLTVV.

The chain's CDR3 is CASSSQRGDNSPLHF. CDR3 sequence (DNA): TGTGCCAGCAGCTCCCAAAGGGGGGATAATTCACCCCTCCACTTT. The V call is TRBV5-4, the J call TRBJ1-6; TRBD1 is a possible D gene (6 bases). Germline loops: CDR1 SGHNT, CDR2 YYREEE (reference sequence). V gave up 3 bases and J gave up 5 bases, with 12 bases separating them. The CDR3 is made up of 15 amino acids.

This CDR3 is CASSLAPGTSGGNEQFF. The CDR3 region has the DNA TGTGCCAGCAGCTTAGCTCCCGGGACTAGCGGGGGGAATGAGCAGTTCTTC. This rearrangement joins TRBV11-1 to TRBJ2-1; 15 nucleotides align to TRBD2. The trim removed 0 bases at V and 7 bases at J, leaving 4 bases unmatched. CDR1 SGHAT and CDR2 FQDESV come from the germline V gene (reference sequence). The CDR3 spans 17 residues.

The chain links TRBV19 to TRBJ1-5, with a weak D call TRBD1 (6 bases). CDR1 and CDR2 from the germline V gene are LNHDA and SQIVND (reference sequence). With 3 bases removed from V and 4 bases from J, the gap between germline ends came to 13 bases. The length of the CDR3 is 15 residues. The CDR3 DNA reads as TGTGCCAGTAGTATGTCAGGGGAGAGTAATCAGCCCCAGCATTTT. It codes for CASSMSGESNQPQHF.

The genes are TRBV5-1 and TRBJ1-1; D possibly corresponds to TRBD1 (5 bases). Germline CDR1 reads SGHRS; CDR2 reads YFSETQ. V lost 0 bases and J lost 1, with 10 bases in between. This CDR3 is 15 amino acids long. CDR3 sequence reads: CASSLVGQGNTEAFF. In DNA, the CDR3 is TGCGCCAGCAGCTTGGTTGGGCAGGGGAACACTGAAGCTTTCTTT.

The chain recombines TRBV5-1 with TRBJ2-5; 7 bases fit TRBD1. CDR1 SGHRS and CDR2 YFSETQ come from the germline V gene. CDR3 size: 15 residues. V shed 4 bases, J shed 5 bases, and the junction held 11 bases outside the gene matches. CDR3 sequence reads: CASSPEPGQRETQYF. CDR3 in DNA: TGCGCCAGCAGCCCCGAACCGGGACAGAGGGAGACCCAGTACTTC.

J is TRBJ1-1 and V is TRBV19; 7 bases match TRBD1. The CDR3 spans 16 residues. V lost 1 base, J lost 0 bases, and 5 bases stayed unmatched. In germline, CDR1 is LNHDA, CDR2 SQIVND (reference sequence). In nucleotides, the CDR3 is TGTGCCAGTAGTATAGCGCGAGGGGGCCTGAACACTGAAGCTTTCTTT. It is translated as CASSIARGGLNTEAFF. Filled out from reference TRBV19 and TRBJ1-1, the complete variable domain reads DGGITQSPKYLFRKEGQNVTLSCEQNLNHDAMYWYRQDPGQGLRLIYYSQIVNDFQKGDIAEGYSVSREKKESFPLTVTSAQKNPTAFYLCASSIARGGLNTEAFFGQGTRLTVV.

V usage is TRBV15 and J usage is TRBJ2-3, with 8 bases aligning to TRBD2. J gave up 6 bases and V 5 bases, and 16 bases lay outside the gene matches. The CDR3 is made up of 17 amino acids. Germline CDR1 LNHNV, CDR2 YYDKDF (reference sequence). The CDR3 spells CATSAPQVGSGADTQYF. The CDR3 DNA is TGTGCCACCAGCGCCCCTCAGGTCGGTAGCGGGGCCGATACGCAGTATTTT.